This T cell receptor beta chain came from a study of shared clonotypes between healthy human individuals. CD45RO-negative CD8 cells positively selected for CCR7 made up the naive population, which excluded terminally differentiated effector memory CD45RA+ cells. Each of the donors was a healthy adult who was HIV-negative and had not had a recent acute infection or vaccination. Overall study findings and caveats: Non-shared clonotypes showed lower generation probabilities than clonotypes common to all four donors. Among donors, sharing of clonotypes was expected to be affected by sequencing depth. Naive subsets generally exceeded memory subsets in estimated richness.

Germline loops: CDR1 MNHEY, CDR2 SMNVEV (reference sequence). The CDR3 loop spans 16 amino acids. Unmatched junction bases numbered 8, after V lost 6 bases and J lost 2 bases. The assay was immunoSEQ multiplex PCR, and TCRdb's table has in-frame clones only and misses some. Among fewer than 800,000 clones, about 91% were seen once, and the ten largest hold more than 20%. This clone was observed once. What it binds is unknown. V usage is TRBV27 and J usage is TRBJ2-7, with 12 bases matching TRBD2. Sequencing input: naive CD8+ T cells sorted from blood. The TCR originated in a man younger than 40 in good health. The CDR3 DNA is TGTGCCAGCAGCTTCCAACCTAGCGGGAGGGCCTACGAGCAGTACTTC. It encodes CASSFQPSGRAYEQYF.